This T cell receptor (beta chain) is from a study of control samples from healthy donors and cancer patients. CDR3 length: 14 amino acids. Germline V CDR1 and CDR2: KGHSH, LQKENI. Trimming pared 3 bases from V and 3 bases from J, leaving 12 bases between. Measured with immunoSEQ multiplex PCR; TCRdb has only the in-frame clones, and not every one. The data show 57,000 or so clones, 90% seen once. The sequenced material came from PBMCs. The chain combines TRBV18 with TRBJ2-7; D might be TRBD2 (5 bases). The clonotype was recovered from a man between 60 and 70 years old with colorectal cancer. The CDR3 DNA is TGTGCCAGCTCACCTCCCCCCGGAGGCTACGAGCAGTACTTC. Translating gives CASSPPPGGYEQYF. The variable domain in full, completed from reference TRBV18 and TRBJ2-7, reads NAGVMQNPRHLVRRRGQEARLRCSPMKGHSHVYWYRQLPEEGLKFMVYLQKENIIDESGMPKERFSAEFPKEGPSILRIQQVVRGDSAAYFCASSPPPGGYEQYFGPGTRLTVT.